The 16 T cell receptor beta chains below all came from one sample that was sequenced in a study of Ad26.COV2.S vaccination and SARS-CoV-2 variants. Sequencing was performed with immunoSEQ multiplex PCR; in TCRdb, only in-frame clones are kept and a portion is missing. The table has roughly 700,000 clones, roughly 90% seen once. Stated treatment: some 20 received Ad26.COV2.S at low or high dose, single or two shots; several received placebo; per-sample allocation not given. Following the first vaccine or placebo injection, samples were taken on day 63. Sequencing used peripheral blood, obtained in a trial of Ad26.COV2.S vaccine versus placebo. The source of these receptors is a person aged 18-65 years who received the Ad26.COV2.S COVID-19 vaccine or a placebo.

The chain joins TRBV10-2 to TRBJ1-5, with unresolved D. The germline V gene has CDR1 WSHSY and CDR2 SAAADI. Trimming cost V 0 bases and J 0 bases, with 9 bases left between them. The CDR3 has 16 residues. This CDR3 reads CASSESRPYSNQPQHF. CDR3 coding DNA: TGCGCCAGCAGTGAGTCTCGACCTTATAGCAATCAGCCCCAGCATTTT.

This rearrangement joins TRBV3-1 (or the pseudogene TRBV3-2) to TRBJ1-4; D unresolved. The CDR3 has 11 amino acids. The germline CDR1 and CDR2 sequences are LGHDT and YNNKEL (reference sequence). Trimming shortened V by 2 bases and J by 11 bases, and 6 bases separated the two germline ends. The CDR3 is CASSQNTKLFF. Here the CDR3 DNA reads TGTGCCAGCAGCCAAAATACTAAACTGTTTTTT.

The genes are TRBV30 and TRBJ2-1; D remains unclear. The ends were cut back, 2 bases at V and 6 bases at J, with 8 bases in the middle. CDR1 and CDR2 from the germline V gene are GTSNPN and SVGIG (reference sequence). The CDR3 has 12 residues. CDR3 region: CAWSQNGNEQFF. The DNA for the CDR3 is TGTGCCTGGAGTCAAAATGGCAATGAGCAGTTCTTC. Complete variable domain (other parts from reference TRBV30 and TRBJ2-1): SQTIHQWPATLVQPVGSPLSLECTVEGTSNPNLYWYRQAAGRGLQLLFYSVGIGQISSEVPQNLSASRPQDRQFILSSKKLLLSDSGFYLCAWSQNGNEQFFGPGTRLTVL.

The V gene is TRBV6-1, the J gene TRBJ2-7; weak D call: TRBD1 (5 bases). V lost 2 bases, J lost 3 bases, and 8 bases lay in between. Germline V lookup: CDR1 MNHNS, CDR2 SASEGT. This CDR3 spans 13 amino acids. CDR3: CASSETGRYEQYF. The CDR3, as DNA: TGTGCCAGCAGTGAAACAGGCCGCTACGAGCAGTACTTC.

This chain uses TRBV24-1 with TRBJ1-3; tentative D call: TRBD1 (6 bases). This CDR3 is 17 amino acids long. The germline CDR1 and CDR2 sequences are KGHDR and SFDVKD. V shed 3 bases and J shed 0 bases, with 14 bases lying between them. The CDR3 DNA sequence: TGTGCCACCAGTGATCCGCCGACAGGCTACTCTGGAAACACCATATATTTT. Protein product: CATSDPPTGYSGNTIYF.

The chain recombines TRBV6-5 with TRBJ2-2, with a weak D call TRBD1 (6 bases). Germline values: CDR1 MNHEY, CDR2 SVGAGI. V dropped 6 bases and J dropped 1 base, with 9 bases sitting between them. The CDR3 is 14 amino acids. This CDR3 is CASSRQENTGELFF. The CDR3 DNA reads as TGTGCCAGCAGCCGACAGGAGAACACCGGGGAGCTGTTTTTT.

The rearrangement uses TRBV2 and TRBJ1-1; 8 positions agree with TRBD1. Trimming removed 8 bases from V and 1 base from J; junction bases left unmatched: 9. Germline assignment: CDR1 SNHLY and CDR2 FYNNEI. The CDR3 spans 15 residues. In DNA, the CDR3 is TGTGCCAGCTCCCTTGGGGACAGGCCGAACACTGAAGCTTTCTTT. Its translation is CASSLGDRPNTEAFF.

This sequence joins TRBV12-5 and TRBJ2-3; D remains unclear. Germline V CDR1 and CDR2: LGHNT, FRNRAP. Trimming pared 3 bases from V and 3 bases from J, leaving 7 bases between. The CDR3 totals 13 residues. The CDR3 coding sequence is TGTGCTAGTGGTTTTGGGGAAACAGATACGCAGTATTTT. It encodes CASGFGETDTQYF. The variable domain in full, with the rest retrieved from reference TRBV12-5 and TRBJ2-3, is DARVTQTPRHKVTEMGQEVTMRCQPILGHNTVFWYRQTMMQGLELLAYFRNRAPLDDSGMPKDRFSAEMPDATLATLKIQPSEPRDSAVYFCASGFGETDTQYFGPGTRLTVL.

V usage is TRBV6-5 and J usage is TRBJ2-7, with a possible D match to TRBD1 (6 bases). The V end was cut by 6 bases, the J end by 0 bases, with 12 bases between. The length of the CDR3 is 14 residues. Germline V lookup: CDR1 MNHEY, CDR2 SVGAGI. DNA of the CDR3: TGTGCCAGCAGCCCGACAGGAAGCTCCTACGAGCAGTACTTC. Amino acids: CASSPTGSSYEQYF.

The chain has TRBV6-6 and TRBJ2-7; tentative D call: TRBD1 (6 bases). From germline, CDR1 is MNHNY and CDR2 SVGAGI (reference sequence). The CDR3 totals 13 residues. Trimming took 6 bases from V and 2 from J, leaving 11 bases between them. The CDR3 DNA reads TGTGCCAGCAGGGCACAGGGAACCTACGAGCAGTACTTC. Translating gives CASRAQGTYEQYF.

This clone showed up just a few times. The sample carries other DNA sequences with the same CDR3. CDR3 sequence (DNA): TGTGCCAGCAGTTATAGCCTAGCGGGAGATACGCAGTATTTT. Translation gives CASSYSLAGDTQYF. The chain combines TRBV6-5 with TRBJ2-3, with 8 bases lining up with TRBD2. CDR3 length equals 14 residues. From germline, CDR1 is MNHEY and CDR2 SVGAGI. Trimming took 3 bases from V and 5 from J; bases not matched to a gene: 4.

Only a few counts were recorded for this clone. The chain recombines TRBV7-6 with TRBJ1-2, with unresolved D. Germline CDR1 SGHVS, CDR2 FNYEAQ. The CDR3 runs 13 residues. V gave up 8 bases and J gave up 2 bases, with 12 bases separating them. CDR3 in DNA: TGTGCCAGCCGTCCCGACGGGAACTATGGCTACACCTTC. Its protein is CASRPDGNYGYTF.

The DNA for the CDR3 is TGCGCCAGCAGCCAAGAATTCGGGACAGGGTTTGGCTACACCTTC. Its translation is CASSQEFGTGFGYTF. The J gene is TRBJ1-2, the V gene TRBV4-3, with 9 positions matching TRBD1. Looked up from germline, CDR1 is LGHNA and CDR2 is YSLEER. The CDR3 length is 15 residues. J gave up 7 bases and V 0 bases, and 6 bases lay outside the gene matches.

The chain links TRBV19 to TRBJ1-1; D is undetermined. The germline V gene has CDR1 LNHDA and CDR2 SQIVND (reference sequence). V gave up 3 bases and J gave up 6 bases, with 5 bases separating them. This CDR3 comprises 11 residues. In DNA form, the CDR3 reads TGTGCCAGTAGTATGGAGTCTGAAGCTTTCTTT. It is translated as CASSMESEAFF.

This clone has a handful of counts. This chain uses TRBV10-3 with TRBJ1-1; 12 nucleotides match TRBD1. Germline V gene data show CDR1 as ENHRY and CDR2 as SYGVKD. V was pared by 6 bases and J by 1 base, with 9 bases of the junction left unmatched. CDR3 length: 17 residues. The CDR3 loop reads CAIRQVGTGGANTEAFF. CDR3 in DNA: TGTGCCATCAGGCAGGTCGGGACAGGGGGCGCGAACACTGAAGCTTTCTTT.

The rearrangement joins TRBV19 to TRBJ1-6, with 7 bases matching TRBD1. Germline CDR1 reads LNHDA; CDR2 reads SQIVND (reference sequence). The CDR3 totals 16 residues. The V segment lost 6 bases and the J segment 3 bases; nucleotides outside the gene matches: 8. For the CDR3, the DNA is TGTGCCAGTAGCAGACAGGGTAGCTTCTATAATTCACCCCTCCACTTT. Residues: CASSRQGSFYNSPLHF.